These 19 T cell receptor beta chains were all obtained from the same sample, sequenced in a study of identical twins' blood T cells. Each CDR3 protein is one row after TCRdb ran MiXCR on the 5' RACE reads. The sample lists hundreds of thousands of distinct CDR3 sequences; about 28% were seen once. The sample taken for sequencing was PBMCs. These receptors were collected from a woman aged 18-55 years in good health.

This clonotype was seen more than once but under ten times. The chain is built from TRBV6-5 and TRBJ1-2; D remains ambiguous. The CDR3 sequence is 12 residues long. V was cut by 10 bases and J by 0 bases, with 9 bases left in between. Germline CDR1 is MNHEY and CDR2 is SVGAGI. The CDR3 loop is CATGTPNYGYTF. In DNA, the CDR3 is TGTGCCACAGGTACTCCTAACTATGGCTACACCTTC.

This chain uses TRBV19 with TRBJ2-6; weak D call: TRBD2 (6 bases). CDR1 and CDR2 (germline): LNHDA, SQIVND (reference sequence). Trimming shortened V by 1 base and J by 5 bases, and 9 bases separated the two germline ends. The CDR3 has 15 amino acids. The CDR3 protein is CASSIVSGWANVLTF. CDR3 sequence (DNA): TGTGCCAGTAGTATAGTGAGCGGGTGGGCCAACGTCCTGACTTTC.

Of note for this clonotype: At one of its ends the junction is not consistent with the germline gene, which may arise from a read error. The J gene is TRBJ1-2, the V gene TRBV29-1; 8 nucleotides agree with TRBD1. The V gene's germline CDR1 is SQVTM and CDR2 ANQGSEA. The CDR3 is made up of 15 amino acids. The CDR3 region is CSVPKSADRGYDYTF. CDR3 sequence (DNA): TGCAGCGTGCCTAAGTCCGCCGACAGGGGCTATGACTACACCTTC. The full variable domain, rest sourced from reference TRBV29-1 and TRBJ1-2, is SAVISQKPSRDICQRGTSLTIQCQVDSQVTMMFWYRQQPGQSLTLIATANQGSEATYESGFVIDKFPISRPNLTFSTLTVSNMSPEDSSIYLCSVPKSADRGYDYTFGSGTRLTVV.

The table lists this clonotype with a few counts. The V and J genes are TRBV20-1 and TRBJ1-2; D is uncertain. The CDR3 loop spans 13 amino acids. V was clipped by 5 bases and J by 7 bases, with 17 bases between them. In germline, CDR1 is DFQATT, CDR2 SNEGSKA (reference sequence). CDR3 region: CSADTPSTGGYTF. For the CDR3, the DNA is TGCAGTGCTGACACCCCCAGCACGGGTGGCTACACCTTC.

This clonotype has only a few counts. This chain uses TRBV5-1 with TRBJ2-3; 9 nucleotides align to TRBD2. After removal of 5 bases from V and 5 bases from J, the junction contained 6 bases not matched to a gene. The CDR3 sequence is 14 residues long. Germline assignment: CDR1 SGHRS and CDR2 YFSETQ. CDR3 coding DNA: TGCGCCAGCAGAGGGACTAGCACAATAGATACGCAGTATTTT. Its translation is CASRGTSTIDTQYF. Variable domain in full (rest from reference TRBV5-1 and TRBJ2-3): KAGVTQTPRYLIKTRGQQVTLSCSPISGHRSVSWYQQTPGQGLQFLFEYFSETQRNKGNFPGRFSGRQFSNSRSEMNVSTLELGDSALYLCASRGTSTIDTQYFGPGTRLTVL.

The chain carries TRBV5-1 and TRBJ2-1; D is possibly TRBD1 (5 bases). Germline V gene sequence: CDR1 SGHRS, CDR2 YFSETQ. This CDR3 is built from 13 residues. V dropped 6 bases and J dropped 4 bases, with 11 bases sitting between them. For the CDR3, the DNA is TGCGCCAGCAACCCGGACAATTACAATGAGCAGTTCTTC. Translated, it gives CASNPDNYNEQFF.

This clonotype came up a few times. This chain links TRBV18 with TRBJ2-7, with D uncertain. CDR3 length: 14 residues. Germline V gene sequence: CDR1 KGHSH, CDR2 LQKENI. The V and J ends lost 4 bases and 0 bases respectively, with 10 bases between them. The CDR3 DNA reads as TGTGCCAGCTCACAGGGCCCAGCCTCCTACGAGCAGTACTTC. Protein: CASSQGPASYEQYF.

This clonotype has a handful of counts. V and J are TRBV5-1 and TRBJ1-1; 8 bases match TRBD1. The CDR3 totals 20 residues. Germline V gives CDR1 SGHRS, CDR2 YFSETQ. V lost 4 bases, J lost 1 base, and 21 bases stayed unmatched. The CDR3: CASSPPLLSDRGERNTEAFF. The CDR3 DNA sequence: TGCGCCAGCAGCCCACCCCTTCTCTCAGACAGGGGAGAGCGGAACACTGAAGCTTTCTTT. Variable domain in full (rest from reference TRBV5-1 and TRBJ1-1): KAGVTQTPRYLIKTRGQQVTLSCSPISGHRSVSWYQQTPGQGLQFLFEYFSETQRNKGNFPGRFSGRQFSNSRSEMNVSTLELGDSALYLCASSPPLLSDRGERNTEAFFGQGTRLTVV.

A few counts support this clonotype. The rearrangement links TRBV5-1 to TRBJ2-2; D gene uncertain. The CDR3 is 18 residues long. Germline V gene lookup returns CDR1 SGHRS and CDR2 YFSETQ. The V gene lost 1 base and the J gene lost 8 bases, with 24 bases spanning the gap. CDR3 residues: CASSLPLSSGSTDGELFF. As DNA, the CDR3 is TGCGCCAGCAGCTTGCCCCTTTCCTCCGGGTCCACCGATGGGGAGCTGTTTTTT.

The V call is TRBV29-1, the J call TRBJ1-2, with 7 bases identical to TRBD1. This CDR3 has 13 amino acids. The germline V gene encodes CDR1 SQVTM and CDR2 ANQGSEA. Trimming at V came to 1 base and at J to 5 bases, leaving 4 bases not matched to a gene. The CDR3 DNA reads as TGCAGCGTTGAAGGGGCGACAGGGTATGGCTACACCTTC. This gives the protein CSVEGATGYGYTF.

The chain combines TRBV5-1 with TRBJ1-2; TRBD1 aligns across 7 bases. The germline V gene has CDR1 SGHRS and CDR2 YFSETQ. The junction had 12 bases not matched to a gene; V was cut back by 6 bases and J by 4 bases. The CDR3 is 15 residues long. The CDR3 DNA reads TGCGCCAGCACCAAAACCTGGGACAGCTTCTATGGCTACACCTTC. This translates into CASTKTWDSFYGYTF. Full variable domain (missing parts from reference TRBV5-1 and TRBJ1-2): KAGVTQTPRYLIKTRGQQVTLSCSPISGHRSVSWYQQTPGQGLQFLFEYFSETQRNKGNFPGRFSGRQFSNSRSEMNVSTLELGDSALYLCASTKTWDSFYGYTFGSGTRLTVV.

About this clonotype: Possible read error: a much larger clone is one base away. V gene TRBV12-3 or TRBV12-4 combines with J gene TRBJ1-6, with D unresolved. This CDR3 contains 13 residues. V was pared by 3 bases and J by 6 bases, with 6 bases between. This chain's CDR3 is CASSFGCNSPLHF. The CDR3 DNA reads TGTGCCAGCAGTTTCGGGTGTAATTCACCCCTCCACTTT.

This chain uses TRBV13 with TRBJ1-5; D ambiguous. V lost 5 bases and J lost 4, with 12 bases in between. Per the germline V gene, CDR1 is PRHDT and CDR2 is FYEKMQ (reference sequence). The CDR3 runs 14 residues. CDR3 bases: TGTGCCAGCAGCCACAGAGGAAGTAATCAGCCCCAGCATTTT. It translates to CASSHRGSNQPQHF.

This chain connects TRBV29-1 to TRBJ2-1, with 9 bases identical to TRBD2. Trimming took 4 bases from V and 8 from J; bases not matched to a gene: 6. Germline assignment: CDR1 SQVTM and CDR2 ANQGSEA. This CDR3 has 13 amino acids. The CDR3 reads CSVVISGSDEQFF. CDR3 DNA: TGCAGCGTTGTCATTAGCGGGAGCGATGAGCAGTTCTTC.

A word on this clonotype: The germline gene is not matched at one end of the junction; a read error may be the cause. This sequence joins TRBV29-1 and TRBJ2-2; no clear D. Germline CDR1 SQVTM, CDR2 ANQGSEA. This CDR3 is built from 12 residues. The DNA of the CDR3 is TGCAGCGCTCGAAGGAACACCGTGGAGCTGTTTTTT. Protein: CSARRNTVELFF.

The chain has TRBV19 and TRBJ2-2; a possible D gene is TRBD1 (6 bases). Looked up from germline, CDR1 is LNHDA and CDR2 is SQIVND (reference sequence). The CDR3 covers 14 residues. The germline V and J ends were trimmed by 9 bases and 4 bases, with 15 bases remaining between them. CDR3 coding DNA: TGTGCCAGCCTTGACAGGTTTCCCACCGGGGAGCTGTTTTTT. Translated: CASLDRFPTGELFF.

This clonotype was detected only a few times. The V and J genes are TRBV20-1 and TRBJ2-4; D not resolved. There are 14 residues in the CDR3. V gave up 3 bases and J gave up 6 bases, with 15 bases separating them. The germline gives CDR1 DFQATT, CDR2 SNEGSKA (reference sequence). The CDR3 sequence: CSARTQVQANIQYF. The CDR3 DNA reads as TGCAGTGCTAGGACGCAGGTGCAAGCAAACATTCAGTACTTC.

This clonotype was seen a few times. This rearrangement joins TRBV9 to TRBJ2-7; D unresolved. The CDR3 extends over 11 amino acids. V gave up 4 bases and J gave up 9 bases, with 11 bases separating them. Germline CDR1 is SGDLS and CDR2 is YYNGEE. CDR3 residues: CASSREKRQYF. CDR3 in DNA: TGTGCCAGCAGCCGAGAGAAGCGGCAGTACTTC.

The chain uses TRBV7-2 and TRBJ2-7, with 10 positions matching TRBD2. Germline CDR1 reads SGHTA; CDR2 reads FQGNSA. V dropped 5 bases and J dropped 3; count of bases not matched to a gene: 7. The CDR3 totals 15 residues. The CDR3 coding sequence is TGTGCCAGCAGCCAACCGACTAGCGGGCACTACGAGCAGTACTTC. This translates into CASSQPTSGHYEQYF.